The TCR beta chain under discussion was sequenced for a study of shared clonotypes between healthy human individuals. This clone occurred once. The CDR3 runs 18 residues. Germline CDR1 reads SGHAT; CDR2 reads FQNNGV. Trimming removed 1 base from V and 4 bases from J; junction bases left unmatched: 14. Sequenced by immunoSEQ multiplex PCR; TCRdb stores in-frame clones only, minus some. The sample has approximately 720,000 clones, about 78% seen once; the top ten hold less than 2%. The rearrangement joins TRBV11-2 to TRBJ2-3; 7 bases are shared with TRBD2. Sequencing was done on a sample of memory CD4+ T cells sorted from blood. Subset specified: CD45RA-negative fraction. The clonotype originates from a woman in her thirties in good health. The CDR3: CASSLGLIRAGKSDTQYF. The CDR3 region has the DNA TGTGCCAGCAGCTTAGGTTTAATACGAGCGGGGAAATCAGATACGCAGTATTTT. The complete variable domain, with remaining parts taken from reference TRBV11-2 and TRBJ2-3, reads EAGVAQSPRYKIIEKRQSVAFWCNPISGHATLYWYQQILGQGPKLLIQFQNNGVVDDSQLPKDRFSAERLKGVDSTLKIQPAKLEDSAVYLCASSLGLIRAGKSDTQYFGPGTRLTVL.